This TCR beta chain was retrieved from a study of T-cell memory formation after mild COVID-19. On the study more broadly: Most TCR clusters belonged to a single donor.

TCRdb analysed the 5' RACE reads with MiXCR anew, one entry per CDR3 protein. This sample has some 57,000 distinct CDR3 sequences, with roughly an eighth found just once. This clonotype turned up a few times. The V and J ends lost 3 bases and 3 bases respectively, with 9 bases between them. CDR3 length: 13 amino acids. Germline CDR1 is KGHSH and CDR2 is LQKENI. Sequences were obtained from PBMCs or a T cell subset sorted from them (not recorded which). The chain has TRBV18 and TRBJ2-7, with TRBD1 as a possible D gene (5 bases). This clonotype was obtained from a man younger than 30 who had mild COVID-19 (a few samples of this study predate the infection). Cell type and time point are not known. CDR3 nucleotide sequence: TGTGCCAGCTCACCTTTGCAGGGCTACGAGCAGTACTTC. Translating gives CASSPLQGYEQYF.